Following are 3 T cell receptor beta chains from one sample sequenced in a study of vaccination and CD4 T cells after COVID-19. An Oncomine TCR Beta short-read assay was used to sequence the DNA from cultured CD4+ T cells. TCRdb re-derived calls from the PCR reads in MiXCR, one entry per CDR3 protein. In the table there are over 9,000 distinct CDR3 sequences, roughly 67% of which are singletons. Treatment indicated: approximately nine-day PBMC culture with coronavirus spike peptide pools or control peptides (ViraFEST assay). Antigens of these TCRs are unknown. The sequenced sample consisted of CD4+ T cells from blood, cultured in vitro. Receptor source: a human donor who had recovered from COVID-19.

The rearrangement joins TRBV7-2 to TRBJ1-2; 11 bases fit TRBD1. V shed 4 bases, J shed 6 bases, and the junction held 4 bases outside the gene matches. In germline, CDR1 is SGHTA, CDR2 FQGNSA. The CDR3 totals 14 residues. The CDR3 here is CASSWDRGGDGYTF. The CDR3 DNA reads TGTGCCAGCAGCTGGGACAGGGGGGGGGATGGCTACACCTTC.

This clonotype was recorded only once. This chain joins TRBV20-1 and TRBJ1-2; unclear D gene. This CDR3 has 14 amino acids. The ends were cut back, 2 bases at V and 2 bases at J, with 12 bases in the middle. Germline assignment: CDR1 DFQATT and CDR2 SNEGSKA (reference sequence). CDR3 loop: CSARRRTENYGYTF. The CDR3 DNA sequence: TGCAGTGCTAGAAGAAGAACCGAGAACTATGGCTACACCTTC.

The V call is TRBV19, the J call TRBJ1-2; D is perhaps TRBD1 (5 bases). Trimming pared 2 bases from V and 8 bases from J, leaving 15 bases between. From germline, CDR1 is LNHDA and CDR2 SQIVND (reference sequence). CDR3 size: 14 residues. The CDR3 DNA follows: TGTGCCAGTAGTATACCGTTCGGGCAGGGAGGCTACACCTTC. Translating it yields CASSIPFGQGGYTF.